These 27 T cell receptor beta chains came from one sample sequenced in a study of blood T cell repertoires in COVID-19. The protocol was immunoSEQ multiplex PCR, while the TCRdb copy is restricted to in-frame clones and leaves out a portion. Of some 390,000 clones listed, 85% to 90% are singletons. Sequenced sample: PBMCs or T cells enriched from blood (not recorded which). Every receptor here comes from a woman aged 30 to 39 who had recovered from COVID-19.

There are a few counts of this clone. The chain uses TRBV2 and TRBJ1-3, with D maybe TRBD1 (6 bases). The germline CDR1 and CDR2 sequences are SNHLY and FYNNEI. The CDR3 runs 14 residues. Trimming took 3 bases from V and 1 from J, leaving 7 bases between them. The CDR3, as DNA: TGTGCCAGCAGTGACAGGGGTTCTGGAAACACCATATATTTT. This codes for CASSDRGSGNTIYF.

The gene calls are TRBV5-1 and TRBJ1-2; 8 nucleotides line up with TRBD1. From germline, CDR1 is SGHRS and CDR2 YFSETQ. The CDR3 has 15 residues. Trimming took 7 bases from V and 4 from J; bases not matched to a gene: 12. CDR3 sequence: CASQGSFGTGYGYTF. The CDR3 DNA reads as TGCGCCAGCCAGGGGAGTTTCGGGACAGGCTATGGCTACACCTTC. The full variable domain, with the rest looked up from reference TRBV5-1 and TRBJ1-2, is KAGVTQTPRYLIKTRGQQVTLSCSPISGHRSVSWYQQTPGQGLQFLFEYFSETQRNKGNFPGRFSGRQFSNSRSEMNVSTLELGDSALYLCASQGSFGTGYGYTFGSGTRLTVV.

The chain joins TRBV12-5 to TRBJ1-5; 9 bases align to TRBD1. The CDR3 has 19 amino acids. Germline V gene data show CDR1 as LGHNT and CDR2 as FRNRAP. V lost 1 base and J lost 0; bases outside the gene matches: 10. CDR3 amino acids: CASGLGDRELQDSNQPQHF. The CDR3 nucleotides are TGTGCTAGTGGTTTGGGGGACAGGGAGCTACAAGATAGCAATCAGCCCCAGCATTTT.

The gene calls are TRBV6-5 and TRBJ2-1; 8 nucleotides line up with TRBD2. The CDR3 extends over 16 amino acids. V shed 0 bases and J 10 bases; nucleotides not matched to a gene: 11. Germline CDR1 MNHEY, CDR2 SVGAGI. The CDR3 reads CASSYSRLAGGEEQFF. The CDR3 DNA reads as TGTGCCAGCAGTTACTCGAGGCTAGCGGGCGGGGAAGAGCAGTTCTTC.

The chain links TRBV14 to TRBJ2-3, with TRBD2 matching over 7 bases. CDR3 length equals 14 residues. V dropped 1 base and J dropped 3; count of bases not matched to a gene: 1. Germline V gene sequence: CDR1 SGHDN, CDR2 FVKESK. Here the CDR3 DNA reads TGTGCCAGCAGCCAAGGGACTAGAACAGATACGCAGTATTTT. Translating gives CASSQGTRTDTQYF.

The J gene is TRBJ2-1, the V gene TRBV3-1 (or the pseudogene TRBV3-2); 13 nucleotides align to TRBD2. Germline loops: CDR1 LGHDT, CDR2 YNNKEL (reference sequence). The CDR3 runs to 18 residues. Losses at the gene ends were 6 bases for V and 3 bases for J; bases not matched to a gene: 11. CDR3 sequence reads: CASSRKLGLAGYYNEQFF. The CDR3 coding sequence is TGTGCCAGCAGTCGTAAACTGGGACTAGCGGGGTACTACAATGAGCAGTTCTTC.

In this sample, this clone turned up a few times. The V and J genes are TRBV21-1 and TRBJ1-1; the table names TRBD1, a call not compared with the DNA. TRBV21-1 constitutes a pseudogene. This CDR3 comprises 21 residues. CDR3: CASSKGRCVEQGRGRNTEAFF. CDR3 DNA: TGTGCCAGCAGCAAAGGACGATGCGTTGAACAGGGCAGAGGACGGAACACTGAAGCTTTCTTT.

The chain uses TRBV7-9 and TRBJ1-1, with TRBD1 as a possible D gene (6 bases). The CDR3 is made up of 15 amino acids. V lost 5 bases and J lost 3, with 16 bases in between. Germline V gives CDR1 SEHNR, CDR2 FQNEAQ (reference sequence). The CDR3 here is CASSPRGGPHTEAFF. CDR3 DNA: TGTGCCAGCAGCCCACGAGGGGGTCCGCACACTGAAGCTTTCTTT.

V usage is TRBV3-1 (or the pseudogene TRBV3-2) and J usage is TRBJ2-2; D is perhaps TRBD2 (7 bases). Trimming took 3 bases from V and 5 from J, leaving 13 bases between them. Germline V CDR1 and CDR2: LGHDT, YNNKEL (reference sequence). The CDR3 loop spans 15 amino acids. In nucleotides, the CDR3 is TGTGCCAGCAGCCACACAGGGAGGGGGACCGGGGAGCTGTTTTTT. This codes for CASSHTGRGTGELFF.

The chain employs TRBV7-2 and TRBJ1-1; 7 positions agree with TRBD1. Germline V CDR1 and CDR2: SGHTA, FQGNSA. The CDR3 totals 12 residues. V shed 5 bases, J shed 6 bases, and the junction held 3 bases outside the gene matches. CDR3 amino acids: CASSLTGPEAFF. CDR3 nucleotide sequence: TGTGCCAGCAGCCTGACAGGGCCTGAAGCTTTCTTT. Combining the CDR3 with reference TRBV7-2 and TRBJ1-1 gives the whole variable domain GAGVSQSPSNKVTEKGKDVELRCDPISGHTALYWYRQSLGQGLEFLIYFQGNSAPDKSGLPSDRFSAERTGGSVSTLTIQRTQQEDSAVYLCASSLTGPEAFFGQGTRLTVV.

The chain combines TRBV27 with TRBJ1-2, with 10 bases fitting TRBD1. Germline loops: CDR1 MNHEY, CDR2 SMNVEV (reference sequence). V lost 4 bases and J lost 2; bases outside the gene matches: 7. The CDR3 loop spans 16 amino acids. The CDR3 sequence: CASSSMTGQGNYGYTF. CDR3 in DNA: TGTGCCAGCAGTTCTATGACGGGACAGGGGAACTATGGCTACACCTTC.

The chain has TRBV29-1 and TRBJ2-1; the D gene is possibly TRBD1 (6 bases). This CDR3 is 14 amino acids long. Germline CDR1 is SQVTM and CDR2 is ANQGSEA. Trimming took 4 bases from V and 5 from J, leaving 15 bases between them. The DNA of the CDR3 is TGCAGCGTTGGGGTGTCCGGGACAAACAATGAGCAGTTCTTC. It encodes CSVGVSGTNNEQFF.

V is TRBV7-2 and J is TRBJ2-2; unclear D gene. The CDR3 covers 12 residues. Between the trimmed V and J ends, which lost 5 bases and 6 bases, there was a span of 7 bases. CDR1 and CDR2 from the germline V gene are SGHTA and FQGNSA. The CDR3 DNA reads as TGTGCCAGCAGCACCACGGCCGGGGAGCTGTTTTTT. This encodes CASSTTAGELFF. Full variable domain (outside the CDR3, taken from reference TRBV7-2 and TRBJ2-2): GAGVSQSPSNKVTEKGKDVELRCDPISGHTALYWYRQSLGQGLEFLIYFQGNSAPDKSGLPSDRFSAERTGGSVSTLTIQRTQQEDSAVYLCASSTTAGELFFGEGSRLTVL.

V and J are TRBV3-1 (or the pseudogene TRBV3-2) and TRBJ2-2, with D uncertain. V was cut by 3 bases and J by 6 bases, with 8 bases left in between. This CDR3 contains 13 residues. Germline CDR1 and CDR2: LGHDT and YNNKEL (reference sequence). The CDR3, as DNA: TGTGCCAGCAGCCAGGGTCGGGCCGGGGAGCTGTTTTTT. This codes for CASSQGRAGELFF.

In its sample, this clone was seen a few times. V gene TRBV7-9 combines with J gene TRBJ1-3; D is possibly TRBD1 (6 bases). Trimming took 3 bases from V and 3 from J, leaving 9 bases between them. This CDR3 is built from 14 residues. Germline V gives CDR1 SEHNR, CDR2 FQNEAQ (reference sequence). This chain's CDR3 is CASSFTGFGNTIYF. In DNA form, the CDR3 reads TGTGCCAGCAGCTTCACAGGGTTTGGAAACACCATATATTTT.

This chain links TRBV3-1 (or the pseudogene TRBV3-2) with TRBJ1-5; a possible D gene is TRBD1 (5 bases). Germline-derived CDR1 and CDR2 are LGHDT and YNNKEL (reference sequence). This CDR3 contains 16 residues. The V end was cut by 1 base, the J end by 7 bases, with 17 bases between. The CDR3 protein is CASSQVLSVRGQPQHF. CDR3 in DNA: TGTGCCAGCAGCCAAGTTTTGTCGGTTCGGGGGCAGCCCCAGCATTTT.

The chain recombines TRBV3-1 (or the pseudogene TRBV3-2) with TRBJ2-7; the match to TRBD1 covers 7 bases. J was trimmed by 4 bases and V by 3 bases; bases with no gene match: 12. CDR3 length: 16 residues. Germline loops: CDR1 LGHDT, CDR2 YNNKEL (reference sequence). CDR3 nucleotides: TGTGCCAGCAGCCAGGAAGTCGGGACAGCGTTTTACGAGCAGTACTTC. Its protein is CASSQEVGTAFYEQYF.

The sample holds a few counts of this clone. The rearrangement uses TRBV5-6 and TRBJ1-5, with 7 bases that match TRBD1. Germline V gene data show CDR1 as SGHDT and CDR2 as YYEEEE. This CDR3 is 19 amino acids long. V lost 4 bases, J lost 0 bases, and 16 bases stayed unmatched. CDR3 sequence: CASSPRQGPTFLSNQPQHF. Written as DNA, the CDR3 is TGTGCCAGCAGCCCCCGACAGGGACCAACATTCCTTAGCAATCAGCCCCAGCATTTT.

J is TRBJ2-3 and V is TRBV11-2; 11 bases map to TRBD2. The CDR3 is 16 residues long. The V gene end was trimmed by 1 base and the J gene end by 0 bases; junction bases not matched to a gene: 0. The V gene's germline CDR1 is SGHAT and CDR2 FQNNGV. The CDR3 spells CASSLGLAGSTDTQYF. CDR3 coding DNA: TGTGCCAGCAGCTTAGGACTAGCGGGGAGCACAGATACGCAGTATTTT.

This clone was picked up one time. This chain connects TRBV30 to TRBJ2-3; D possibly corresponds to TRBD2 (7 bases). The V gene lost 0 bases and the J gene lost 2 bases, with 15 bases spanning the gap. The germline gives CDR1 GTSNPN, CDR2 SVGIG (reference sequence). The CDR3 runs 16 residues. The CDR3 is CAWSVSVGGPTDTQYF. CDR3 coding DNA: TGTGCCTGGAGTGTATCCGTGGGGGGGCCCACAGATACGCAGTATTTT.

The chain combines TRBV30 with TRBJ2-1, with TRBD2 identical over 8 bases. Germline assignment: CDR1 GTSNPN and CDR2 SVGIG (reference sequence). After removal of 3 bases from V and 4 bases from J, the junction contained 17 bases not matched to a gene. This CDR3 has 18 residues. This chain's CDR3 is CAWRDPALRGASYNEQFF. CDR3 nucleotides: TGTGCCTGGAGAGATCCCGCCTTGCGGGGGGCCTCTTACAATGAGCAGTTCTTC.

This clone has a single count. The genes are TRBV19 and TRBJ1-5; maybe TRBD1 (5 bases). There are 16 residues in the CDR3. Germline CDR1 is LNHDA and CDR2 is SQIVND (reference sequence). The V end lost 7 bases, the J end lost 2 bases, and 18 bases lay between the germline ends. Here the CDR3 reads CASTPRGGTGNQPQHF. The DNA for the CDR3 is TGTGCCAGTACCCCCCGGGGGGGGACGGGCAATCAGCCCCAGCATTTT.

Concerning this clone itself: Other DNA sequences in this sample translate to the same CDR3. The V gene is TRBV30, the J gene TRBJ1-5; the match to TRBD1 covers 9 bases. The CDR3 loop spans 13 amino acids. Germline V gene data show CDR1 as GTSNPN and CDR2 as SVGIG (reference sequence). The V segment lost 5 bases and the J segment 4 bases; nucleotides outside the gene matches: 3. The CDR3 DNA reads as TGTGCCTGGGGGACAGGGCCGAATCAGCCCCAGCATTTT. Amino acids: CAWGTGPNQPQHF.

Comment on this clone: This may stem from a read error, because a much larger clone lies one nucleotide away. At the DNA level, this CDR3 is encoded by other sequences in the same sample as well. The chain combines TRBV7-9 with TRBJ1-1, with a weak D call TRBD1 (5 bases). From germline, CDR1 is SEHNR and CDR2 FQNEAQ (reference sequence). Trimming shortened V by 5 bases and J by 1 base, and 8 bases separated the two germline ends. The CDR3 consists of 13 residues. Here the CDR3 reads CASSPQGNTEAFF. In nucleotides, the CDR3 is TGTGCCAGCAGCCCTCAGGGGAACACTGAAGCTTTCTTT.

This clone was counted a single time. The chain uses TRBV2 and TRBJ1-5; tentative D call: TRBD1 (6 bases). The V end was cut by 0 bases, the J end by 7 bases, with 10 bases between. This CDR3 has 14 residues. Germline CDR1 and CDR2: SNHLY and FYNNEI. The CDR3 bases are TGTGCCAGCAGTGAAGCAGGGGGAGAGCAGCCCCAGCATTTT. This sequence encodes CASSEAGGEQPQHF. The full variable domain, in which reference TRBV2 and TRBJ1-5 provide the parts outside the CDR3, is EPEVTQTPSHQVTQMGQEVILRCVPISNHLYFYWYRQILGQKVEFLVSFYNNEISEKSEIFDDQFSVERPDGSNFTLKIRSTKLEDSAMYFCASSEAGGEQPQHFGDGTRLSIL.

V gene TRBV7-2 combines with J gene TRBJ1-5, with TRBD1 as a possible D gene (6 bases). Trimming took off 2 bases at V and 3 bases at J, with 17 bases between the two ends. Looked up from germline, CDR1 is SGHTA and CDR2 is FQGNSA. This CDR3 region has 17 residues. CDR3 in amino acids: CASSLLFSDRFNQPQHF. As DNA, the CDR3 is TGTGCCAGCAGCTTACTTTTTTCTGACAGGTTCAATCAGCCCCAGCATTTT.

The V and J genes are TRBV6-5 and TRBJ1-5; D gene unclear. The germline CDR1 and CDR2 sequences are MNHEY and SVGAGI. Trimming took off 7 bases at V and 0 bases at J, with 13 bases between the two ends. The CDR3 totals 15 residues. The chain's CDR3 is CASTWARYSNQPQHF. For the CDR3, the DNA is TGTGCCAGCACCTGGGCACGTTATAGCAATCAGCCCCAGCATTTT.